This T cell receptor (beta chain) was sequenced in a study of identical twins. Findings and caveats of the study: Zero-insertion findings could be partly confounded by invariant cells (MAIT and iNKT cells).

MiXCR was run by TCRdb on the 5' RACE reads, yielding one entry per CDR3 protein. The sample has approximately 690,000 distinct CDR3 sequences, approximately 6% seen once. Germline V lookup: CDR1 WNHNN, CDR2 SYGVQD (reference sequence). J gave up 5 bases and V 3 bases, and 6 bases lay outside the gene matches. The CDR3 is 16 residues long. This clonotype was detected a few times. Its matching antigen is unknown. This clonotype originated in a young man in good health. The rearrangement uses TRBV10-1 and TRBJ2-2, with 10 bases matching TRBD1. The specimen sequenced was naive T cells sorted from blood. The CDR3 bases are TGCGCCAGCAGTGACCCCCGGGACAGGGGTACCGGGGAGCTGTTTTTT. Protein product: CASSDPRDRGTGELFF.